This T cell receptor (beta chain) was identified during a study of cytomegalovirus exposure and HLA in healthy donors. V lost 5 bases to trimming and J lost 3 bases, with 16 bases between them. CDR3 length: 15 amino acids. Germline CDR1 is SGHTA and CDR2 is FQGNSA. PCR amplification relied on 60 Vbeta primers (plus 13 Jbeta primers). TCRdb keeps only in-frame clones here, not all; method: immunoSEQ multiplex PCR. The sample lists roughly 80,000 clones; more than 80% were seen once. The rearrangement joins TRBV7-2 to TRBJ1-1; D possibly corresponds to TRBD1 (6 bases). This clonotype was sampled from a woman aged 25 to 45 in good health and CMV-seronegative. Source material: PBMCs. In nucleotides, the CDR3 is TGTGCCAGCAGCCCCGGGGGGGGCGGGTACACTGAAGCTTTCTTT. Its protein product is CASSPGGGGYTEAFF.